The 5 T cell receptor beta chains reported below all come from one sample, sequenced in a study of blood T cell repertoires in COVID-19. Profiled with immunoSEQ multiplex PCR; TCRdb holds only in-frame clones, not every one. The sample has around 330,000 clones; around 88% are singletons. Source material: peripheral blood. The source is a young woman with COVID-19, enrolled during active disease.

This chain links TRBV4-1 with TRBJ1-4; no clear D. From germline, CDR1 is MGHRA and CDR2 YSYEKL. CDR3 size: 15 residues. Deletions cut 2 bases from V and 0 bases from J, with 7 bases between. The CDR3 DNA reads TGCGCCAGCAGCCAACGGGTTGCAACTAATGAAAAACTGTTTTTT. Translation gives CASSQRVATNEKLFF.

The chain recombines TRBV6-1 with TRBJ1-1; a weak D match, TRBD1 (6 bases). The germline V gene has CDR1 MNHNS and CDR2 SASEGT. The CDR3 has 14 residues. The germline V and J ends were trimmed by 3 bases and 11 bases, with 19 bases remaining between them. The CDR3 sequence is CASSDDGQSGGAFF. In DNA form, the CDR3 reads TGTGCCAGCAGTGACGATGGACAGTCCGGGGGGGCTTTCTTT.

The V and J genes are TRBV4-2 and TRBJ2-2; TRBD2 matches 8 bases. Trimming at V came to 1 base and at J to 5 bases, leaving 9 bases not matched to a gene. Per the germline V gene, CDR1 is LGHNA and CDR2 is YNFKEQ. The CDR3 length is 17 residues. CDR3 protein: CASSQVALAAGTGELFF. CDR3 DNA sequence: TGTGCCAGCAGCCAAGTGGCACTAGCGGCGGGGACCGGGGAGCTGTTTTTT.

The J gene is TRBJ2-5, the V gene TRBV7-2, with 7 bases lining up with TRBD1. The V gene end was trimmed by 5 bases and the J gene end by 2 bases; junction bases not matched to a gene: 5. CDR1 is SGHTA and CDR2 is FQGNSA in the germline V gene. The CDR3 length is 14 residues. The DNA of the CDR3 is TGTGCCAGCAGCAAAGGACAGGAGCAAGAGACCCAGTACTTC. Protein sequence: CASSKGQEQETQYF.

This clone has only a few counts. The chain has TRBV11-2 and TRBJ2-7, with TRBD2 matching 12 bases. Germline trimming cut 5 bases from V and 2 bases from J; bases unmatched to any gene: 10. The V gene's germline CDR1 is SGHAT and CDR2 FQNNGV. This CDR3 contains 17 residues. CDR3 nucleotide sequence: TGTGCCAGCAGCCCCTACGGAGCTAGCGGGGGGGCCTACGAGCAGTACTTC. This encodes CASSPYGASGGAYEQYF.